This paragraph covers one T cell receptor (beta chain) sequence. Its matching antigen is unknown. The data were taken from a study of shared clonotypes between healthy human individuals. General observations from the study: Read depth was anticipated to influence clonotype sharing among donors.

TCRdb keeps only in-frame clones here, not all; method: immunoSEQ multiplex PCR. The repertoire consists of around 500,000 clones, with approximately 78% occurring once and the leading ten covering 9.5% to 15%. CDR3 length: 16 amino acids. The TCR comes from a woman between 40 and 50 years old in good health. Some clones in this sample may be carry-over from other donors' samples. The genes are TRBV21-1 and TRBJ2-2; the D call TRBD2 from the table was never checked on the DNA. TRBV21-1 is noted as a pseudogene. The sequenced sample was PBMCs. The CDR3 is CASSNRSGEGTGELFF. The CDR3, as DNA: TGTGCCAGCAGCAACAGAAGCGGAGAGGGTACCGGGGAGCTGTTTTTT.